The present T cell receptor (beta chain) was sequenced within a study of cytomegalovirus exposure and HLA in healthy donors. Looked up from germline, CDR1 is SGHNT and CDR2 is YENEEA. This CDR3 has 16 amino acids. It was with 60 Vbeta and 13 Jbeta primers that the PCR ran. Method: immunoSEQ multiplex PCR; TCRdb's copy keeps in-frame clones and lacks some. The sample consists of about 150,000 clones, about 70% of them appearing once. As regards this clone: At one boundary the junction diverges from the germline segment, which might be a read error.

What was sequenced was PBMCs. The receptor's source is a man between 18 and 29 years old in good health and CMV-seronegative. The rearrangement joins TRBV11-3 to TRBJ2-6; 7 nucleotides align to TRBD1. In DNA form, the CDR3 reads TGTGCCAGCAGCCTCGGGGACAGCTCTGGGGCCAACGGCCTGACTTTC. Its protein is CASSLGDSSGANGLTF. Variable domain in full (rest from reference TRBV11-3 and TRBJ2-6): EAGVVQSPRYKIIEKKQPVAFWCNPISGHNTLYWYLQNLGQGPELLIRYENEEAVDDSQLPKDRFSAERLKGVDSTLKIQPAELGDSAVYLCASSLGDSSGANGLTFGAGSRLTVL.